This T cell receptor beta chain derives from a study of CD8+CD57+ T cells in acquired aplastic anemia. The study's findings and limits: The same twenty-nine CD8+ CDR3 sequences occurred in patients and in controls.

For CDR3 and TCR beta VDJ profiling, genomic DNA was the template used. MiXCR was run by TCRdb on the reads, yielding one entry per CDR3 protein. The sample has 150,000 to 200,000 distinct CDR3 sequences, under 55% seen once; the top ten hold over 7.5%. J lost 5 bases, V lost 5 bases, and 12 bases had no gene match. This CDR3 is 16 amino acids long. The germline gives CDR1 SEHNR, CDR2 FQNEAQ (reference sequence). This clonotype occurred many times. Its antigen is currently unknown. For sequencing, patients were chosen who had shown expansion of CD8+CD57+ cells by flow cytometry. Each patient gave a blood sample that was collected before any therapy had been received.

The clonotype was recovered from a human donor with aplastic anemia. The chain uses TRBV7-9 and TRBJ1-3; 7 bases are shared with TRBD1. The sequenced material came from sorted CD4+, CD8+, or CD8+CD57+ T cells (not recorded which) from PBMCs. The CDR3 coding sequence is TGTGCCAGCAGCACTTTGACAGGGACTCTGCGAAACACCATATATTTT. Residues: CASSTLTGTLRNTIYF.